The 26 T cell receptor beta chains listed next were all sequenced from one sample in a study of identical twins. TCRdb used MiXCR to reprocess the 5' RACE reads, holding one entry per CDR3 protein. The sample yields around 450,000 distinct CDR3 sequences, 13% to 15% seen once. The sample was also linked to a second study, of yellow fever vaccine responses in identical twins.

The sample taken for sequencing was CD4+ T cells sorted from blood. The source of these receptors is a young woman in good health.

Only a few counts were recorded for this clonotype. V is TRBV30 and J is TRBJ2-7; no clear D gene. The CDR3 spans 11 residues. The V gene lost 8 bases and the J gene lost 3 bases, with 11 bases spanning the gap. CDR1 and CDR2 from the germline V gene are GTSNPN and SVGIG (reference sequence). CDR3 nucleotide sequence: TGTGCCGGATCTTCGGGCTACGAGCAGTACTTC. Its translation: CAGSSGYEQYF.

The chain has TRBV18 and TRBJ1-1; D is perhaps TRBD1 (6 bases). V lost 5 bases, J lost 5 bases, and 15 bases lay in between. The CDR3 runs to 14 residues. CDR1 is KGHSH and CDR2 is LQKENI in the germline V gene. The CDR3 DNA reads TGTGCCAGCTCAGCGACGGGGGCGGGTACTGAAGCTTTCTTT. Its protein is CASSATGAGTEAFF.

Points on this clonotype: A read error may be the cause here, since a much bigger clone is one base away. The chain is built from TRBV6-2 or TRBV6-3 and TRBJ2-2; D is ambiguous. V gave up 2 bases and J gave up 4 bases, with 2 bases separating them. Per germline, CDR1 MNHEY and CDR2 SVGEGT. This CDR3 is 12 amino acids long. CDR3 amino acids: CASSYTTGELFF. CDR3 in DNA: TGTGCCAGCAGTTACACCACCGGGGAGCTGTTTTTT.

This clonotype was seen only a few times. The chain carries TRBV11-2 and TRBJ2-7; 8 bases map to TRBD1. CDR3 length equals 16 residues. Per the germline V gene, CDR1 is SGHAT and CDR2 is FQNNGV. J lost 2 bases, V lost 1 base, and 7 bases had no gene match. The CDR3 region is CASSLVDRGGPYEQYF. As DNA, the CDR3 is TGTGCCAGCAGCTTAGTAGACAGGGGTGGACCCTACGAGCAGTACTTC.

The chain has TRBV7-6 and TRBJ2-1; possibly TRBD2 for D (6 bases). Germline CDR1 is SGHVS and CDR2 is FNYEAQ. V was trimmed by 5 bases and J by 1 base, leaving 15 bases between them. The length of the CDR3 is 16 residues. The CDR3 sequence is CASSDRGFPSYNEQFF. CDR3 bases: TGTGCCAGCAGCGACCGGGGGTTCCCTTCCTACAATGAGCAGTTCTTC. Complete variable domain (other parts from reference TRBV7-6 and TRBJ2-1): GAGVSQSPRYKVTKRGQDVALRCDPISGHVSLYWYRQALGQGPEFLTYFNYEAQQDKSGLPNDRFSAERPEGSISTLTIQRTEQRDSAMYRCASSDRGFPSYNEQFFGPGTRLTVL.

The chain is built from TRBV30 and TRBJ2-1; 7 nucleotides agree with TRBD2. Trimming at V came to 3 bases and at J to 15 bases, leaving 8 bases not matched to a gene. Germline V lookup: CDR1 GTSNPN, CDR2 SVGIG (reference sequence). CDR3 length equals 11 residues. The chain's CDR3 is CAWRPGGRWFF. As DNA, the CDR3 is TGTGCCTGGAGACCGGGAGGCCGGTGGTTCTTC. Complete variable domain (other parts from reference TRBV30 and TRBJ2-1): SQTIHQWPATLVQPVGSPLSLECTVEGTSNPNLYWYRQAAGRGLQLLFYSVGIGQISSEVPQNLSASRPQDRQFILSSKKLLLSDSGFYLCAWRPGGRWFFGPGTRLTVL.

This clonotype was observed a handful of times. The rearrangement joins TRBV24-1 to TRBJ2-1; no definite D call. From germline, CDR1 is KGHDR and CDR2 SFDVKD. This CDR3 comprises 14 residues. Trimming cost V 5 bases and J 2 bases, with 9 bases left between them. In nucleotides, the CDR3 is TGTGCCACCAGTGCCGAGCGAACCTACAATGAGCAGTTCTTC. It is translated as CATSAERTYNEQFF.

This clonotype came up a few times. The rearrangement uses TRBV20-1 and TRBJ2-7; 13 positions match TRBD2. The CDR3 contains 13 residues. After removal of 5 bases from V and 5 bases from J, the junction contained 3 bases not matched to a gene. CDR1 is DFQATT, CDR2 SNEGSKA, per germline (reference sequence). CDR3 loop: CSAGTSGNHEQYF. The DNA for the CDR3 is TGCAGTGCTGGGACTAGCGGGAACCACGAGCAGTACTTC.

V usage is TRBV9 and J usage is TRBJ1-6; D is ambiguous. The V end was cut by 0 bases, the J end by 7 bases, with 11 bases between. The V gene's germline CDR1 is SGDLS and CDR2 YYNGEE. CDR3 length: 15 residues. CDR3 sequence reads: CASSVAGSRNSPLHF. For the CDR3, the DNA is TGTGCCAGCAGCGTAGCTGGGAGCAGGAATTCACCCCTCCACTTT.

The chain has TRBV2 and TRBJ1-1; 8 nucleotides match TRBD1. The CDR3 sequence is 15 residues long. The germline CDR1 and CDR2 sequences are SNHLY and FYNNEI. The ends lost 0 bases at V and 6 bases at J; junction bases unmatched: 6. CDR3 sequence: CASSEAAGGAAEAFF. The CDR3 DNA follows: TGTGCCAGCAGTGAAGCCGCAGGGGGCGCGGCTGAAGCTTTCTTT. Complete variable domain (other parts from reference TRBV2 and TRBJ1-1): EPEVTQTPSHQVTQMGQEVILRCVPISNHLYFYWYRQILGQKVEFLVSFYNNEISEKSEIFDDQFSVERPDGSNFTLKIRSTKLEDSAMYFCASSEAAGGAAEAFFGQGTRLTVV.

This clonotype occurred a few times. The chain uses TRBV7-2 and TRBJ2-1; 8 nucleotides agree with TRBD1. Germline assignment: CDR1 SGHTA and CDR2 FQGNSA. This CDR3 has 14 amino acids. Trimming cost V 8 bases and J 0 bases; bases outside gene matches: 3. CDR3 region: CASQGARSYNEQFF. DNA of the CDR3: TGTGCCAGCCAGGGGGCCCGCTCCTACAATGAGCAGTTCTTC.

This chain uses TRBV6-2 or TRBV6-3 with TRBJ2-7; 8 bases are a match to TRBD2. Germline V gene sequence: CDR1 MNHEY, CDR2 SVGEGT. Losses at the gene ends were 2 bases for V and 4 bases for J; bases not matched to a gene: 22. The CDR3 extends over 20 amino acids. The CDR3 DNA reads as TGTGCCAGCAGTTACCCAAGTACAGCCAAACCGGGACTAGGTCTTTACGAGCAGTACTTC. This encodes CASSYPSTAKPGLGLYEQYF.

This clonotype was found many times. The V gene is TRBV5-1, the J gene TRBJ2-3; D unclear. With 0 bases removed from V and 0 bases from J, the gap between germline ends came to 5 bases. The CDR3 runs to 14 residues. In germline, CDR1 is SGHRS, CDR2 YFSETQ. DNA of the CDR3: TGCGCCAGCAGCTTGGATGGGAGCACAGATACGCAGTATTTT. Its protein product is CASSLDGSTDTQYF.

This clonotype was counted between two and nine times. The chain couples TRBV14 to TRBJ1-1; D is possibly TRBD1 (5 bases). Germline values: CDR1 SGHDN, CDR2 FVKESK. Deletions cut 3 bases from V and 0 bases from J, with 8 bases between. The CDR3 sequence is 14 residues long. The CDR3 here is CASSHRGMNTEAFF. The CDR3 coding sequence is TGTGCCAGCAGCCATAGGGGCATGAACACTGAAGCTTTCTTT.

This clonotype was seen more than once but under ten times. The chain employs TRBV7-9 and TRBJ2-7; 12 bases are a match to TRBD2. Germline CDR1 is SEHNR and CDR2 is FQNEAQ (reference sequence). V was pared by 5 bases and J by 3 bases, with 5 bases of the junction left unmatched. This CDR3 comprises 15 residues. CDR3 in DNA: TGTGCCAGCAGCCCCCTAGCGGGAGGGGGCTACGAGCAGTACTTC. Its translation: CASSPLAGGGYEQYF.

J is TRBJ2-1 and V is TRBV20-1; 12 positions match TRBD2. This CDR3 spans 16 amino acids. The V segment lost 2 bases and the J segment 3 bases; nucleotides outside the gene matches: 5. The germline V gene encodes CDR1 DFQATT and CDR2 SNEGSKA (reference sequence). The CDR3: CSARLAGGRFYNEQFF. The CDR3 DNA follows: TGCAGTGCTAGACTAGCGGGGGGGAGGTTCTACAATGAGCAGTTCTTC.

This clonotype has only a few counts. The chain links TRBV6-1 to TRBJ2-7, with D perhaps TRBD1 (8 bases). CDR1 and CDR2 (germline): MNHNS, SASEGT. Trimming removed 6 bases from V and 6 bases from J, with 18 bases in between. The CDR3 extends over 14 amino acids. The CDR3 nucleotides read TGTGCCAGCAGCCTGCCAGGGGGCGGGGGCGAGCAGTACTTC. Translation gives CASSLPGGGGEQYF.

This chain links TRBV6-5 with TRBJ2-1; D is unresolved. From germline, CDR1 is MNHEY and CDR2 SVGAGI. With 0 bases removed from V and 3 bases from J, the gap between germline ends came to 9 bases. This CDR3 region has 15 residues. The CDR3 nucleotides read TGTGCCAGCAGTTACTCGACGCCAGACTACAATGAGCAGTTCTTC. Residues: CASSYSTPDYNEQFF.

This chain joins TRBV20-1 and TRBJ2-7; 8 bases map to TRBD2. CDR1 is DFQATT, CDR2 SNEGSKA, per germline (reference sequence). This CDR3 has 13 residues. Trimming at V came to 6 bases and at J to 2 bases, leaving 6 bases not matched to a gene. For the CDR3, the DNA is TGCAGTGCCCGTAGCGGGGCTACCTACGAGCAGTACTTC. It yields the protein CSARSGATYEQYF.

This clonotype was counted at least ten times. J is TRBJ2-3 and V is TRBV12-3 or TRBV12-4; a weak D match, TRBD2 (6 bases). The length of the CDR3 is 15 residues. V gave up 7 bases and J gave up 0 bases, with 14 bases separating them. The CDR3 spells CASNSGDTSTDTQYF. CDR3 sequence (DNA): TGTGCCAGCAATAGCGGAGATACTAGCACAGATACGCAGTATTTT.

Only one count was recorded for this clonotype. The chain combines TRBV15 with TRBJ2-5; D possibly corresponds to TRBD2 (6 bases). Germline loops: CDR1 LNHNV, CDR2 YYDKDF (reference sequence). CDR3 size: 18 residues. With 3 bases removed from V and 1 base from J, the gap between germline ends came to 21 bases. CDR3: CATSSTLRGPGAQETQYF. The CDR3 DNA is TGTGCCACCAGCAGCACTCTCAGAGGTCCGGGAGCCCAAGAGACCCAGTACTTC.

V usage is TRBV6-2 or TRBV6-3 and J usage is TRBJ2-1, with D possibly called TRBD1 or TRBD2 (5 bases each). Germline loops: CDR1 MNHEY, CDR2 SVGEGT. The CDR3 spans 12 residues. Trimming stripped 3 bases from V and 9 bases from J, with 9 bases between. This CDR3 reads CASSYWGTEQFF. In DNA form, the CDR3 reads TGTGCCAGCAGTTATTGGGGGACTGAGCAGTTCTTC.

This clonotype was seen only a few times. This rearrangement joins TRBV10-3 to TRBJ2-2; no clear D gene. Germline V gene data show CDR1 as ENHRY and CDR2 as SYGVKD. V was trimmed by 4 bases and J by 4 bases, leaving 10 bases between them. The CDR3 totals 14 residues. The CDR3 bases are TGTGCCATCAGTGGACTCAAATTCACCGGGGAGCTGTTTTTT. Translated, it gives CAISGLKFTGELFF.

This clonotype was counted only a few times. The chain uses TRBV5-6 and TRBJ2-7; 8 bases match TRBD2. The CDR3 is made up of 14 amino acids. The germline V gene has CDR1 SGHDT and CDR2 YYEEEE. V lost 1 base to trimming and J lost 5 bases; unmatched junction nucleotides: 5. The CDR3 is CASSLSGGSHEQYF. The CDR3 nucleotides are TGTGCCAGCAGCTTGAGCGGGGGATCCCACGAGCAGTACTTC.

This clonotype was counted at least ten times. This chain uses TRBV20-1 with TRBJ2-5; 10 nucleotides align to TRBD1. The length of the CDR3 is 14 residues. Unmatched junction bases numbered 9, after V lost 6 bases and J lost 5 bases. The germline V gene encodes CDR1 DFQATT and CDR2 SNEGSKA (reference sequence). The CDR3 bases are TGCAGTGCCGCGTGGGGACAGGGGCAGGAGACCCAGTACTTC. Protein sequence: CSAAWGQGQETQYF.

The chain combines TRBV11-3 with TRBJ1-2; D ambiguous. The CDR3 has 11 amino acids. Trimming shortened V by 6 bases and J by 7 bases, and 9 bases separated the two germline ends. Germline loops: CDR1 SGHNT, CDR2 YENEEA. CDR3: CASSFQSGYTF. The CDR3 DNA follows: TGTGCCAGCAGTTTCCAGAGTGGCTACACCTTC.